The clone carrying this T cell receptor (beta chain) has a count of ten or more. One entry per CDR3 protein results from TCRdb running MiXCR on the 5' RACE reads. The repertoire has around 49,000 distinct CDR3 sequences, about 9% of them found once; the top ten carry about 1.6%. The ends were cut back, 5 bases at V and 1 base at J, with 11 bases in the middle. CDR3 length equals 15 residues. These data originate in a study of neurological immune-mediated disorders. As for time point: longitudinal time-point 1 (baseline). Where libraries were unsorted, they were derived from 2 million PBMCs stored at -80 degrees C.

Sequencing input: PBMCs. V and J are TRBV12-3 or TRBV12-4 and TRBJ2-2; D possibly uses TRBD1 or TRBD2 (5 bases each). The origin of this receptor is a woman aged 40-49 years in good health. The CDR3 is CASSRDLLNTGELFF. The CDR3 DNA follows: TGTGCCAGCAGTCGGGACCTACTGAACACCGGGGAGCTGTTTTTT.